This TCR beta chain was documented in a study of blood T cell repertoires in COVID-19. As for the study in general: The cDNA or gDNA used as material had been derived from T cells, B-cell-depleted T cells, or PBMCs.

Per the study methods: How many nucleated cells were present was estimated from reference gene primer amplification. Produced via immunoSEQ multiplex PCR; TCRdb's table is partial and in-frame only. V, J and clone size derive from that table, while D and trimming were established from the DNA sequence. The table shows some 130,000 clones, with approximately 89% occurring only once. Germline V CDR1 and CDR2: SGHNT, YYREEE (reference sequence). V lost 1 base, J lost 4 bases, and 10 bases lay in between. The CDR3 extends over 14 amino acids. This TCR was recovered from a human donor in a cohort sampled during active COVID-19. The sample consisted of peripheral blood. The rearrangement uses TRBV5-4 and TRBJ2-3; possible D gene TRBD2, 6 bases. In nucleotides, the CDR3 is TGTGCCAGCAGCTTGTCGGGGACTGCAGATACGCAGTATTTT. This sequence encodes CASSLSGTADTQYF.